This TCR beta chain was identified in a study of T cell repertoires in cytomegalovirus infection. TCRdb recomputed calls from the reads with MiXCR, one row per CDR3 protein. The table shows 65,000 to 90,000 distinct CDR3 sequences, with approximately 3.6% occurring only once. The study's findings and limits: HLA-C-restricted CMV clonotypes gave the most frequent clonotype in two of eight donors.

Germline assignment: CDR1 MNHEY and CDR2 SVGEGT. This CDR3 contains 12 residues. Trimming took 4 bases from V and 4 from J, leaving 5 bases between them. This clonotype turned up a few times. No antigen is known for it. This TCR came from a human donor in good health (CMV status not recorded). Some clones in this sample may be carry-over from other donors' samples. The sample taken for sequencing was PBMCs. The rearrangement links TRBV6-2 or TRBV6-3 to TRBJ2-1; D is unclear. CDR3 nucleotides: TGTGCCAGCAGTTCCGCATACAATGAGCAGTTCTTC. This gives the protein CASSSAYNEQFF.